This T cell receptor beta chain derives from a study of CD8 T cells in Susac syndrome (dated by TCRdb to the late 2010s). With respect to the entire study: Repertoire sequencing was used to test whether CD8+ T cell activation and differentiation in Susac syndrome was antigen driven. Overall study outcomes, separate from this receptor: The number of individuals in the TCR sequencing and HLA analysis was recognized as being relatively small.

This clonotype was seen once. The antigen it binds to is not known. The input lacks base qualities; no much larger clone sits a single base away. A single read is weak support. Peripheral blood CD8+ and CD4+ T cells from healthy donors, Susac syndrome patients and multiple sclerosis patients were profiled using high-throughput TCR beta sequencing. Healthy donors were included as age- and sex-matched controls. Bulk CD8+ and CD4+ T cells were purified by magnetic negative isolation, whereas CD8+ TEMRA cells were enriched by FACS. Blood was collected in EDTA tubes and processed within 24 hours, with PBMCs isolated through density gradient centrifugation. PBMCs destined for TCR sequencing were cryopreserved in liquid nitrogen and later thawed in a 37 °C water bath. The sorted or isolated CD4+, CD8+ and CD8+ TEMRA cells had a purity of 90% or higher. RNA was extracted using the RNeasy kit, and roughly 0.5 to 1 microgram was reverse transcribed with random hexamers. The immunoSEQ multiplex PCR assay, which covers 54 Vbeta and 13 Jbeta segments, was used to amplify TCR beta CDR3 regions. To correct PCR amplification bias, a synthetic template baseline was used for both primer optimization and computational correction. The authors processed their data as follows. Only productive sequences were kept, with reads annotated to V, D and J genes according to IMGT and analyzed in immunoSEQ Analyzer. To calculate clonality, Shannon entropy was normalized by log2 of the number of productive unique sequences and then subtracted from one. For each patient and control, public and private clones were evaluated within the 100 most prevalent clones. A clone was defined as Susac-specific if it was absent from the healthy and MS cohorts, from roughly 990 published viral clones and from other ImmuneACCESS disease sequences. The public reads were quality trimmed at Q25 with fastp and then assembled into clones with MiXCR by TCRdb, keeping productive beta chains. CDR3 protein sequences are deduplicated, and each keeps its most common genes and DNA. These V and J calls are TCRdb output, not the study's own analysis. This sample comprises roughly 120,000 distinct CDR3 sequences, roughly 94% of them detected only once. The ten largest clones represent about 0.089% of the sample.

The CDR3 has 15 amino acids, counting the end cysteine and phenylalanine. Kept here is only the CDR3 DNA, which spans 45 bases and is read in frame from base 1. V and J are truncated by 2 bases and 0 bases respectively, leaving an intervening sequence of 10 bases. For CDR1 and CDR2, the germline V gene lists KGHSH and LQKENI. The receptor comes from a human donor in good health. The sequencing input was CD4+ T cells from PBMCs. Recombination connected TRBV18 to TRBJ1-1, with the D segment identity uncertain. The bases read TGTGCCAGCTCACCAGGAATGGGCATGAACACTGAAGCTTTCTTT. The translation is CASSPGMGMNTEAFF.